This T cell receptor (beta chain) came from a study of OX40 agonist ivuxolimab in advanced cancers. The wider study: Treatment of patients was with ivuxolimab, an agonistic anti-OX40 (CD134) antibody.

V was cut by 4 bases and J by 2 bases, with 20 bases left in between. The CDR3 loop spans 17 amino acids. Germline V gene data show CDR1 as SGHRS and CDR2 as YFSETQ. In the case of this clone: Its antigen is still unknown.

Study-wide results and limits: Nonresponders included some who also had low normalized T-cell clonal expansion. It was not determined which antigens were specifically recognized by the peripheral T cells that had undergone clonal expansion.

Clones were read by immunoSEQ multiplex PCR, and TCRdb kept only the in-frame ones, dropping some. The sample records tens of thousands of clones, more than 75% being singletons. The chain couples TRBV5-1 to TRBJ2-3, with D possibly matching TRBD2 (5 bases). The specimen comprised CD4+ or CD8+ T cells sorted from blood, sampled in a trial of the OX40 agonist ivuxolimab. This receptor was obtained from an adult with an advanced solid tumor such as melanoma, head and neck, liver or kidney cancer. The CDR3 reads CASSPNPVVGVTDTQYF. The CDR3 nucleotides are TGCGCCAGCAGCCCAAACCCCGTAGTGGGAGTCACAGATACGCAGTATTTT.